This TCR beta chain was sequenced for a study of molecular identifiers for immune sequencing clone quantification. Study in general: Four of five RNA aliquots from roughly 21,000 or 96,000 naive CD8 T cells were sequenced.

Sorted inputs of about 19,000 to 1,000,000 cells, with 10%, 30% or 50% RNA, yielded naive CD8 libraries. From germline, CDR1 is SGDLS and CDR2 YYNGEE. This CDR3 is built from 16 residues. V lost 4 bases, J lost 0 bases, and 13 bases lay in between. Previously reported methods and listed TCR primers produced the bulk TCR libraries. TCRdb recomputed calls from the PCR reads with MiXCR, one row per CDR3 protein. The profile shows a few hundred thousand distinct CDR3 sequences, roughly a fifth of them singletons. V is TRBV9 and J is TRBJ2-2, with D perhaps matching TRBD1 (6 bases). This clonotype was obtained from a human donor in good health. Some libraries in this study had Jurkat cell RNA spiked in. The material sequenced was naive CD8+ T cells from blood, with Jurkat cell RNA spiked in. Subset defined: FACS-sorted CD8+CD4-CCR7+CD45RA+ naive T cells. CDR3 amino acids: CASSPTGTPNTGELFF. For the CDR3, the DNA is TGTGCCAGCAGCCCTACAGGGACACCGAACACCGGGGAGCTGTTTTTT.